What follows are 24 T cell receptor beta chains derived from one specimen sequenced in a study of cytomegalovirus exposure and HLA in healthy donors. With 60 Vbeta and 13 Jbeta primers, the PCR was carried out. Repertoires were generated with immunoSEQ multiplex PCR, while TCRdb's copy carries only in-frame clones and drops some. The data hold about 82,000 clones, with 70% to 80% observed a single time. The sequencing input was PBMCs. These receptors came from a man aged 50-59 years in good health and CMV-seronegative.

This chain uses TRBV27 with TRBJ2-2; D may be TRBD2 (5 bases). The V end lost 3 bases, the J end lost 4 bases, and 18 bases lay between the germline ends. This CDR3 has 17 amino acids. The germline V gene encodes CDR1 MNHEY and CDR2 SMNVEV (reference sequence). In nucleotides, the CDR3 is TGTGCCAGCAGTTTCACCTTCGGGGAGTGGGGCACCGGGGAGCTGTTTTTT. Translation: CASSFTFGEWGTGELFF.

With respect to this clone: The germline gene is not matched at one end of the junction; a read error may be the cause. This chain's CDR3 is CASSLSGNTEAFF. DNA of the CDR3: TGTGCTAGCAGCCTTTCGGGGAACACTGAAGCTTTCTTT. This sequence joins TRBV7-7 and TRBJ1-1; D remains unclear. The CDR3 loop spans 13 amino acids. Germline CDR1 reads SSHAT; CDR2 reads FNYEAQ (reference sequence).

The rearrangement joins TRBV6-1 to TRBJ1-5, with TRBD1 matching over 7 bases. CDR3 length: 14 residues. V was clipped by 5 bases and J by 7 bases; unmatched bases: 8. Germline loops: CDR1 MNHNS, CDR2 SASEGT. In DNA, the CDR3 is TGTGCCAGCAGTAACCGGGACAGTAAGCAGCCCCAGCATTTT. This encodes CASSNRDSKQPQHF.

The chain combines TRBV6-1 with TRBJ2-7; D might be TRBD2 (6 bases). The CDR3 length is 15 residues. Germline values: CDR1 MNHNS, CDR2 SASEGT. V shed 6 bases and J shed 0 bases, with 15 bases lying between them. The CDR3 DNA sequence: TGTGCCAGCAGCGGGGGACGGACGAGCTCCTACGAGCAGTACTTC. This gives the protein CASSGGRTSSYEQYF.

The CDR3 DNA is TGTGCCAGCAGTTCGGCGGGGGCTAGGAACACCATATATTTT. It codes for CASSSAGARNTIYF. V gene TRBV27 combines with J gene TRBJ1-3, with D possibly being TRBD1 (6 bases). The CDR3 length is 14 residues. V was cut by 4 bases and J by 7 bases, with 14 bases left in between. Germline V gene sequence: CDR1 MNHEY, CDR2 SMNVEV (reference sequence).

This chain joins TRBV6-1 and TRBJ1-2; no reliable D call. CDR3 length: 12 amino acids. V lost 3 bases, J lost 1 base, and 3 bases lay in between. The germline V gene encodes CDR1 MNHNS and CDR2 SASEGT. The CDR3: CASSDSNYGYTF. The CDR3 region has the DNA TGTGCCAGCAGTGACAGTAACTATGGCTACACCTTC.

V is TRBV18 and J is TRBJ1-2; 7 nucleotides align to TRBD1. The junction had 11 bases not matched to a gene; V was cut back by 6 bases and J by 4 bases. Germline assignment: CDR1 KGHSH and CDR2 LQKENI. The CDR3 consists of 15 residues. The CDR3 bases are TGTGCCAGCTCGCGGACAGGTCTGGGAACCTATGGCTACACCTTC. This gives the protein CASSRTGLGTYGYTF. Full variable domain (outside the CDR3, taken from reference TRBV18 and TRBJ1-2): NAGVMQNPRHLVRRRGQEARLRCSPMKGHSHVYWYRQLPEEGLKFMVYLQKENIIDESGMPKERFSAEFPKEGPSILRIQQVVRGDSAAYFCASSRTGLGTYGYTFGSGTRLTVV.

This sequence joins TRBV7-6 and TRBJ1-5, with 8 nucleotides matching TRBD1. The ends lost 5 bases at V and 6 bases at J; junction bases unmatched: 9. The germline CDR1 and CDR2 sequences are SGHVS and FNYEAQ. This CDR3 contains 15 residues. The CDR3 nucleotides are TGTGCCAGCAGCCCCGGACAGGGTTCAGGTCAGCCCCAGCATTTT. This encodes CASSPGQGSGQPQHF.

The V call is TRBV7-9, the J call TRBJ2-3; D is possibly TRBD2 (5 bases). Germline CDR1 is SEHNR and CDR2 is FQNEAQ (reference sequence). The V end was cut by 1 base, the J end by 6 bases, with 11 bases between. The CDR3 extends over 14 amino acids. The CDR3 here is CASSLDSVADTQYF. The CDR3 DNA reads TGTGCCAGCAGCTTAGATAGCGTCGCGGATACGCAGTATTTT.

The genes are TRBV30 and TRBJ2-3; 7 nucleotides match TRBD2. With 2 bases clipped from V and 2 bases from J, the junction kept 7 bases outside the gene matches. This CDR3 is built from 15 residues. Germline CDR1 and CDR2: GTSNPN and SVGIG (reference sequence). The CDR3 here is CAWSPGGGNTDTQYF. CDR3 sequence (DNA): TGTGCCTGGAGTCCTGGGGGGGGAAACACAGATACGCAGTATTTT.

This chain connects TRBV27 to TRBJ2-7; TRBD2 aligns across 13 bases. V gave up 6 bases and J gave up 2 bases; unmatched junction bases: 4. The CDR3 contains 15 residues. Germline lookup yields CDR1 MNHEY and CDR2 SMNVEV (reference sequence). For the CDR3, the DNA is TGTGCCAGCAGGCCCGGGACTAGCGGGGCCTACGAGCAGTACTTC. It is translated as CASRPGTSGAYEQYF.

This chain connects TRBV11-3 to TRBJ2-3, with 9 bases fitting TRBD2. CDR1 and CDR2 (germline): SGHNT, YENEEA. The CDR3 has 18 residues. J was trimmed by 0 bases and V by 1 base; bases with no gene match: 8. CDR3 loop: CASSLAAGGLFSTDTQYF. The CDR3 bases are TGTGCCAGCAGCTTAGCAGCGGGGGGCCTTTTCAGCACAGATACGCAGTATTTT.

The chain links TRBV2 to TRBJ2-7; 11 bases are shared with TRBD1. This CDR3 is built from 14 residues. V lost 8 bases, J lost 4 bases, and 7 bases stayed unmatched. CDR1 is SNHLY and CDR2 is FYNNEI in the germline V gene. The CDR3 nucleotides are TGTGCCAGCGGAAGGGACAGGGGGTTTTACGAGCAGTACTTC. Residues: CASGRDRGFYEQYF.

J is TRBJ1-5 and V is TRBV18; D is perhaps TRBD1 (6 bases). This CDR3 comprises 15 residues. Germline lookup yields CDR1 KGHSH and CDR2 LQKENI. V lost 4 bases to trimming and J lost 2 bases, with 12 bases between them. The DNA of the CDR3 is TGTGCCAGCTCACAAACAGGGAATCGCAATCAGCCCCAGCATTTT. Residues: CASSQTGNRNQPQHF.

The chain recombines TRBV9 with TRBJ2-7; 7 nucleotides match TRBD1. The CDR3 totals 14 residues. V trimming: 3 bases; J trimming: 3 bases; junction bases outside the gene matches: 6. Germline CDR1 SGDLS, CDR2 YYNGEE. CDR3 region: CASSAQGQNYEQYF. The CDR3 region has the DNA TGTGCCAGCAGCGCCCAGGGACAGAACTACGAGCAGTACTTC.

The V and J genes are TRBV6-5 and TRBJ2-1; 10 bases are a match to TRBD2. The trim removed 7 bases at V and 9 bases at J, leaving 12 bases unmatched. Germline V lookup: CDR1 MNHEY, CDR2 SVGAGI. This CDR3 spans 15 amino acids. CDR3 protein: CASTSGSGGAGEQFF. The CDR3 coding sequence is TGTGCCAGCACCTCGGGGAGCGGGGGGGCCGGTGAGCAGTTCTTC.

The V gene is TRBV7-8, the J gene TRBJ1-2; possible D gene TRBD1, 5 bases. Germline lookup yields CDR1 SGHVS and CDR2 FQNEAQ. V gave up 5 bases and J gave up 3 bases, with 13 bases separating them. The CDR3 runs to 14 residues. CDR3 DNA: TGTGCCAGCAGCGCCCGGGGGGAGGACTATGGCTACACCTTC. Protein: CASSARGEDYGYTF.

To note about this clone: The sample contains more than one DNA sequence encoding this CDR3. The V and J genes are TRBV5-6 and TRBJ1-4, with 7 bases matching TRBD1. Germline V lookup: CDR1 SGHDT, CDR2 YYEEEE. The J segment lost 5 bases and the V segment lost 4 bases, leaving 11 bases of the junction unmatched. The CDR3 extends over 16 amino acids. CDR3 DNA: TGTGCCAGCAGCCCAAACCCGGGACAGAGCAATGAAAAACTGTTTTTT. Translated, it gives CASSPNPGQSNEKLFF.

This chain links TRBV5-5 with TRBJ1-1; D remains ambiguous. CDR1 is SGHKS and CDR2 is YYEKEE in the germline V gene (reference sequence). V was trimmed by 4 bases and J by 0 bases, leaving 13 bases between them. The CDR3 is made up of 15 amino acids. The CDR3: CASSRNPGVNTEAFF. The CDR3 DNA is TGTGCCAGCAGCCGGAATCCTGGAGTGAACACTGAAGCTTTCTTT.

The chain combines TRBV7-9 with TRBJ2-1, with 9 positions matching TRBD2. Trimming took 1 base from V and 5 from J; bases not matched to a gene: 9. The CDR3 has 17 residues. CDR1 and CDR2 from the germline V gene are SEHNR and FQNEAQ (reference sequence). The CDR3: CASSLGAGGLRNNEQFF. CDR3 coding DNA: TGTGCCAGCAGCTTAGGTGCGGGGGGGCTCCGAAACAATGAGCAGTTCTTC.

CDR3 residues: CASSQGLRQGITEAFF. The CDR3 DNA reads TGCGCCAGCAGCCAAGGCCTACGACAGGGGATCACTGAAGCTTTCTTT. The gene calls are TRBV4-3 and TRBJ1-1; 8 bases agree with TRBD1. This CDR3 comprises 16 residues. CDR1 is LGHNA and CDR2 is YSLEER in the germline V gene. V lost 1 base and J lost 4; bases outside the gene matches: 8.

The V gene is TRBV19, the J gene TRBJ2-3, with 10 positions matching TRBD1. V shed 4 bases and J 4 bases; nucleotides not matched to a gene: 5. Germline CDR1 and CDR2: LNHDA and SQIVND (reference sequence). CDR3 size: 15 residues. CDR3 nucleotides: TGTGCCAGTAGTAAGACAGGGGGCCTAGCAGATACGCAGTATTTT. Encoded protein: CASSKTGGLADTQYF.

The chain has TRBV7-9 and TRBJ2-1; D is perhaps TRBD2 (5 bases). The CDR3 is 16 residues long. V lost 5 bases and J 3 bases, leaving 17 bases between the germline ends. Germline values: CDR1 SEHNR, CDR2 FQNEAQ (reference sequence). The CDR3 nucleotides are TGTGCCAGCAGCCCAACGACTACCAGACTCTACAATGAGCAGTTCTTC. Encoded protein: CASSPTTTRLYNEQFF.

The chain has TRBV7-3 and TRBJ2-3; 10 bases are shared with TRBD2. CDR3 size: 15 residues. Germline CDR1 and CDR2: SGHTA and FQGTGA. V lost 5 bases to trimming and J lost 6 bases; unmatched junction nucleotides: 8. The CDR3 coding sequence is TGTGCCAGCAGCCCTCAAGCGGGGGGGTTTGATACGCAGTATTTT. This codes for CASSPQAGGFDTQYF.